The following is a T cell receptor (beta chain) sequence with its context. What it recognizes is unknown. The V segment lost 3 bases and the J segment 5 bases; nucleotides outside the gene matches: 5. CDR3 length: 14 residues. CDR1 is DFQATT, CDR2 SNEGSKA, per germline (reference sequence). The data were obtained in a study of blood T cells in healthy people across ages. Overall study context: Capture via template switching afforded approximately one barcoded beta molecule per two T cells. General study points: It was held that diversity estimates obtained from one million T cells represented underestimates. The fall in TCR beta diversity per million T cells was roughly linear with age.

A second PCR, run for roughly 6 to 11 cycles, used a sample-barcoded 5' primer plus a J-beta primer mix. A single record per CDR3 protein comes from TCRdb applying MiXCR to the 5' RACE reads. The sample has a few hundred thousand distinct CDR3 sequences; about half are singletons. The receptor was isolated from a man aged 60 to 69 in good health. Sequences were obtained from blood. The genes are TRBV20-1 and TRBJ2-7; 12 bases fit TRBD2. Written as DNA, the CDR3 is TGCAGTGCTAGTAGGCCTAGCGGGAGGGACGAGCAGTACTTC. It codes for CSASRPSGRDEQYF.